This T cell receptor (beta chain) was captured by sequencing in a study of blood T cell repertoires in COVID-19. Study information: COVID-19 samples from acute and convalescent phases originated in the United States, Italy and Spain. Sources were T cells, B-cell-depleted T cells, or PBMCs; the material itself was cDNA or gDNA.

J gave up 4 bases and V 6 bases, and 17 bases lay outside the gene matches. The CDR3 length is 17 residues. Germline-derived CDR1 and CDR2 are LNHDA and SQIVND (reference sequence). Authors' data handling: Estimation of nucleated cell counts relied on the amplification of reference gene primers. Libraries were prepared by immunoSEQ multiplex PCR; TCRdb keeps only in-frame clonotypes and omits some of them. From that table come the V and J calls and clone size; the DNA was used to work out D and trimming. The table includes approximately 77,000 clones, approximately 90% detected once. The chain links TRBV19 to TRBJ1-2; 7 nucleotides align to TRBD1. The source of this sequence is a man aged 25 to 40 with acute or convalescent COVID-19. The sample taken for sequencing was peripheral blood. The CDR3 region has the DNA TGTGCCAGTAGAGGGTTCCGTAGGGGGCTTAGCCTCTATGGCTACACCTTC. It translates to CASRGFRRGLSLYGYTF.